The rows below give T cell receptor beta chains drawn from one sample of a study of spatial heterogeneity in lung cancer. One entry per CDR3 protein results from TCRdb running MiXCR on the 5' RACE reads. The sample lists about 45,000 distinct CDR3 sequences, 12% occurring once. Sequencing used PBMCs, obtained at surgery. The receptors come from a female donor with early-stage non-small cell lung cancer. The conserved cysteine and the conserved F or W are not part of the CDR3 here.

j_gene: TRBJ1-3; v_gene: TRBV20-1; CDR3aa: SAGGRSSGNTIY
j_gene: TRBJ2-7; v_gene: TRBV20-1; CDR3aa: SARVGTEQY
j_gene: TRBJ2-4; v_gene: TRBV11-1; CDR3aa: ASSPGTSPNIQY
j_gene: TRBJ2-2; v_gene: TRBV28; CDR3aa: ASSLRQWYTGELF
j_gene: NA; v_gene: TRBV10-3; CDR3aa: AISDQGGNQPQY
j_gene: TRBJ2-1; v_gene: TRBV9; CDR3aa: ASSVDSGEWSYNEQF
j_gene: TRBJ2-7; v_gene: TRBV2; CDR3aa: ASNAGDPPYEQY
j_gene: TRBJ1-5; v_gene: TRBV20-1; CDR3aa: SASRGQGPNQPQH
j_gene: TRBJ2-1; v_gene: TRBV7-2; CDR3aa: ASSPWSSYNEQF
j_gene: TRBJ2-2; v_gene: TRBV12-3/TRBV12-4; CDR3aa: ASSGLAGFANTGELF